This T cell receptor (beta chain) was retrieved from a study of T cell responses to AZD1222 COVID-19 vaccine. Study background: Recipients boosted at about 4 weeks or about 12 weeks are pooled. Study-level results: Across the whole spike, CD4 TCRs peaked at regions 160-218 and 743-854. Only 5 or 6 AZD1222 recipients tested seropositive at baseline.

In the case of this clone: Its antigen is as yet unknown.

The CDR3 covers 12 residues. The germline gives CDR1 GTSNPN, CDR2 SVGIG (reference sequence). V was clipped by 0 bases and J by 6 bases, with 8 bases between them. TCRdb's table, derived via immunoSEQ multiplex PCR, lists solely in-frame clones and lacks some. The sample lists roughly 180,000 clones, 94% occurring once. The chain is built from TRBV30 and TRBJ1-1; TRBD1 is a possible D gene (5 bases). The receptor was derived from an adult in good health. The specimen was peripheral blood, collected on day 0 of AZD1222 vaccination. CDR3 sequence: CAWSVLTAEAFF. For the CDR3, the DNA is TGTGCCTGGAGTGTACTGACAGCTGAAGCTTTCTTT.